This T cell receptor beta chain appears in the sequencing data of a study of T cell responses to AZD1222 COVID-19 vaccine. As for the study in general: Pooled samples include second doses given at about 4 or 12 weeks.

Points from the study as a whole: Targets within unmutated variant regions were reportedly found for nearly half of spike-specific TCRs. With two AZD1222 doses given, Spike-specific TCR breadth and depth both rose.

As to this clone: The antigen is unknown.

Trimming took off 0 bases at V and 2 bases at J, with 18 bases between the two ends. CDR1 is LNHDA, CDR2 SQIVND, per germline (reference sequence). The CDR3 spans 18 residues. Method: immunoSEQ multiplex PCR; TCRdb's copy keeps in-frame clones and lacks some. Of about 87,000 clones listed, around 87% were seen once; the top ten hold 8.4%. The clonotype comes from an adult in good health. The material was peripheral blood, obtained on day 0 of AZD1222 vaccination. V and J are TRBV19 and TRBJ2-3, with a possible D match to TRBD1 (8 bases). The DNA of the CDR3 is TGTGCCAGTAGTATAGACACTACAGGGGGGGACTTCACAGATACGCAGTATTTT. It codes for CASSIDTTGGDFTDTQYF.